This is a list of T cell receptor beta chains from one sample in a study of blood T cell repertoires in COVID-19. The repertoire was sequenced with immunoSEQ multiplex PCR; TCRdb's copy has only in-frame clones and lacks some. Among about 130,000 clones listed, around 86% were seen once. Sample: peripheral blood. These receptors were taken from a man aged 40-50 years with active or convalescent COVID-19. CDR3s include the opening cysteine and the closing phenylalanine or tryptophan. A D gene is named only where the DNA matches it firmly. Some rows have no size entry. The others give once, few or many, or a class for an expanded clone.

v_gene	abundance	j_gene	d_gene	CDR3nt	CDR3aa
TRBV11-2	NA	TRBJ1-1	NA	TGTGCCAGCAGGGTTCCAGGGAACACTGAAGCTTTCTTT	CASRVPGNTEAFF
TRBV6-5	NA	TRBJ1-4	TRBD1	TGTGCCAGCAGGACGGGACAGAGTAATGAAAAACTGTTTTTT	CASRTGQSNEKLFF
TRBV4-2	many	TRBJ1-5	NA	TGTGCCAGCAGCCAAGTGTCGAATCAGCCCCAGCATTTT	CASSQVSNQPQHF
TRBV10-3	NA	TRBJ2-2	TRBD1	TGTGCCGCAGCAGCCGGGACAGGGCGCACCGGGGAGCTGTTTTTT	CAAAAGTGRTGELFF
TRBV27	NA	TRBJ2-1	TRBD2	TGTGCCAGCAGACCCGGTCGCGCGGGGGGGTTTAATGAGCAGTTCTTC	CASRPGRAGGFNEQFF
TRBV5-1	NA	TRBJ2-7	NA	TGCGCCAGCAGTCAACAGGGGGGGTCCTACGAGCAGTACTTC	CASSQQGGSYEQYF
TRBV2	NA	TRBJ2-7	NA	TGTGCCAGCAGTGAGGTTACCGGGCAGTACTTC	CASSEVTGQYF
TRBV11-1	once	TRBJ2-3	TRBD2	TGTGCCAGCAGCTTAGTTTCGGCGGGGGGGCAAGATACGCAGTATTTT	CASSLVSAGGQDTQYF
TRBV6-1	NA	TRBJ1-2	NA	TGTGCCAGCATTCCGGGTCTCGGCTATGGCTACACCTTC	CASIPGLGYGYTF
TRBV7-2	NA	TRBJ1-3	TRBD1	TGTGCCAGCAGCTATGTGGCAGGGGGCTTCTCTGGAAACACCATATATTTT	CASSYVAGGFSGNTIYF
TRBV28	NA	TRBJ1-6	NA	TGTGCCAGCAACAAAGAGGGCAGACTGCCCCTCCACTTT	CASNKEGRLPLHF
TRBV5-1	NA	TRBJ2-5	TRBD1	TGCGCCAGCAGCCCCCTCGGGCAGGGGGTTCCACGGGAGACCCAGTACTTC	CASSPLGQGVPRETQYF
TRBV6-6	NA	TRBJ2-7	NA	TGTGCCAGCGGTCAGGGAGTCTACGAGCAGTACTTC	CASGQGVYEQYF
TRBV20-1	NA	TRBJ2-1	NA	TGCAGTGCTAGTAACTTTGGCAGGGGTTACAATGAGCAGTTCTTC	CSASNFGRGYNEQFF
TRBV30	NA	TRBJ2-1	TRBD2	TGTGCCTGGAGTGTAGTGAGCGGGGTTAAGCAGTTCTTC	CAWSVVSGVKQFF
TRBV3-1/TRBV3-2	NA	TRBJ2-7	TRBD1	TGTGCCAGCACGACCGGGACAGGGACCTACGAGCAGTACTTC	CASTTGTGTYEQYF
TRBV12-5	few	TRBJ1-5	TRBD1	TGTGCTAGTGGTTTGGGACAGGGAGATCAGCCCCAGCATTTT	CASGLGQGDQPQHF
TRBV3-1/TRBV3-2	NA	TRBJ2-1	NA	TGTGCCAGCAGCCAAGCCGGGACTGGCTTTTACAATGAGCAGTTCTTC	CASSQAGTGFYNEQFF
TRBV2	NA	TRBJ1-5	NA	TGTGCCAGCAGTGAAGGGCAGGGGAATCAGCCCCAGCATTTT	CASSEGQGNQPQHF
TRBV7-2	NA	TRBJ1-1	NA	TGTGCCAGCAGCCAAGACGGAGGTCGGAACACTGAAGCTTTCTTT	CASSQDGGRNTEAFF
TRBV9	NA	TRBJ1-1	TRBD1	TGTGCCAGCAGCGTCCAGGGGGCTGGAGGTGAAGCTTTCTTT	CASSVQGAGGEAFF
TRBV7-2	NA	TRBJ2-7	TRBD1	TGTGCCAGCAGCCGGGGACAGGCCGAGCAGTACTTC	CASSRGQAEQYF
TRBV7-6	NA	TRBJ1-4	NA	TGTGCCAGCAGCTTAACGGGGGGGGCCGGTGAAAAACTGTTTTTT	CASSLTGGAGEKLFF
TRBV6-5	NA	TRBJ1-4	TRBD1	TGTGCCAGCACTCCCGACAGGGTGAGAGAAAAACTGTTTTTT	CASTPDRVREKLFF
TRBV18	NA	TRBJ2-5	NA	TGTGCCAGCTCACTTAGGACAATGGAGACCCAGTACTTC	CASSLRTMETQYF
TRBV11-3	NA	TRBJ2-7	TRBD1	TGTGCCAGCAGCCGGACAGGGGAATCCTACGAGCAGTACTTC	CASSRTGESYEQYF
TRBV6-4	few	TRBJ2-3	TRBD2	TGTGCCAGCAGTGACTCTAGCGGGGGGGCCCCAGATACGCAGTATTTT	CASSDSSGGAPDTQYF
TRBV30	NA	TRBJ1-5	NA	TGTGCCTGGAGTGTATCCCATAGCAATCAGCCCCAGCATTTT	CAWSVSHSNQPQHF
TRBV7-3	once	TRBJ2-3	TRBD1	TGTGCCAGCAGCTCTCCCGGGACAGTAAAGGCAGATACGCAGTATTTT	CASSSPGTVKADTQYF
TRBV9	few	TRBJ2-5	TRBD2	TGTGCCAGCAGCGTAGGGACTAGCGGGGGGTGGGAGACCCAGTACTTC	CASSVGTSGGWETQYF
TRBV7-9	NA	TRBJ1-4	TRBD1	TGTGCCAGCAGCTCTCGGACAGGGGGAAATGAAAAACTGTTTTTT	CASSSRTGGNEKLFF
TRBV7-2	NA	TRBJ1-6	NA	TGTGCCAGCAGCCCAAAGACAGGATTTGATCGATCACCCCTCCACTTT	CASSPKTGFDRSPLHF
TRBV6-5	NA	TRBJ2-1	NA	TGTGCCAGCGTCTGGGACTCCGCGCGGGGAGAGCAGTTCTTC	CASVWDSARGEQFF
TRBV9	NA	TRBJ2-3	NA	TGTGCCAGCAGCGTAGGGACCGGGGGTACGCAGTATTTT	CASSVGTGGTQYF
TRBV9	NA	TRBJ2-7	TRBD1	TGTGCCAGCAGCCCCACAGGGGGGCCCTACGAGCAGTACTTC	CASSPTGGPYEQYF
TRBV9	NA	TRBJ2-2	TRBD1	TGTGCCAGCAGGGGACAGGAGAACACCGGGGAGCTGTTTTTT	CASRGQENTGELFF
TRBV19	NA	TRBJ1-3	TRBD1	TGTGCCAGTAGTGCAACAGGGGGAGCTGGAAACACCATATATTTT	CASSATGGAGNTIYF
TRBV5-1	medium-sized	TRBJ2-3	TRBD1	TGCGCCAGCAGCGCCTCCTGGACAGGGTCGCAAGATACGCAGTATTTT	CASSASWTGSQDTQYF
TRBV27	few	TRBJ2-2	TRBD1	TGTGCCAGCACTGCGGACAGGGCGCCGAACACCGGGGAGCTGTTTTTT	CASTADRAPNTGELFF
TRBV5-1	NA	TRBJ2-7	NA	TGCGCCAGCAGCTTGGAGGCGGGGAGCTCCTACGAGCAGTACTTC	CASSLEAGSSYEQYF
TRBV7-2	NA	TRBJ2-7	NA	TGTGCCAGCAGCTTAGCGAGCGGGACAAGCTACGAGCAGTACTTC	CASSLASGTSYEQYF
TRBV29-1	NA	TRBJ1-2	TRBD1	TGCAGCGTAAAGCGGGACAGGGAAACGTATGGCTACACCTTC	CSVKRDRETYGYTF
TRBV6-6	NA	TRBJ2-3	TRBD2	TGTGCGACAAAAGGGACTAGCGGAGCGGGTACGCAGTATTTT	CATKGTSGAGTQYF
TRBV11-2	NA	TRBJ2-7	TRBD1	TGTGCCAGCAGCGCGTCTGAGGGACAGACCTACGAGCAGTACTTC	CASSASEGQTYEQYF
TRBV6-6	NA	TRBJ2-3	TRBD1	TGTGCCAGCAACACAGGGACAGGGTCCACAGATACGCAGTATTTT	CASNTGTGSTDTQYF
TRBV21-1	once	TRBJ1-1	NA	TGTGCCAGCAGCAAAGATTCAAAGGGCAGGGCAGCTTTCTTT	CASSKDSKGRAAFF
TRBV12-3/TRBV12-4	NA	TRBJ1-1	NA	TGTGCCAGCATCTTTCAGGGGATCGGGGAATCTTTCTTT	CASIFQGIGESFF
TRBV11-2	few	TRBJ2-5	NA	TGTGCCAGCAGCTTAGGGCTTGTAGAGACCCAGTACTTC	CASSLGLVETQYF
TRBV29-1	once	TRBJ2-3	NA	TGCAGCGTCGAGGGCAGGTACACAGATACGCAGTATTTT	CSVEGRYTDTQYF
TRBV9	NA	TRBJ1-2	NA	TGTGCCAGCAGCGCCCAGGTCGCCTCCGGCGGCTACACCTTC	CASSAQVASGGYTF
TRBV6-1	NA	TRBJ1-3	NA	TGTGCCAGCAGTGAACTAGCGGGCATGTTCTCTGGAAACACCATATATTTT	CASSELAGMFSGNTIYF
TRBV7-8	NA	TRBJ1-4	TRBD1	TGTGCCAGCAGCTTCAGGGGGGAGGAAAAACTGTTTTTT	CASSFRGEEKLFF
TRBV9	NA	TRBJ2-1	TRBD1	TGTGCCAGCAGCGTCGGGACAGGGGTCAGCTCCTACAATGAGCAGTTCTTC	CASSVGTGVSSYNEQFF
TRBV5-1	once	TRBJ2-5	TRBD2	TGCGCCAGCAGCCTTAGCGGGGGGGCCGGGGAGACCCAGTACTTC	CASSLSGGAGETQYF
TRBV7-9	NA	TRBJ2-2	TRBD2	TGTGCCAGCAGCTCGCCGGGGGGGACCGGGGAGCTGTTTTTT	CASSSPGGTGELFF
TRBV5-6	NA	TRBJ1-1	NA	TGTGCCAGCAGCTTTCCTAGCGCAGGGTCCATGAACACTGAAGCTTTCTTT	CASSFPSAGSMNTEAFF
TRBV3-1/TRBV3-2	NA	TRBJ2-1	NA	TGTGCCAGCAGCCTCAAGATGTTGGGCGCTACCTCTTACAATGAGCAGTTCTTC	CASSLKMLGATSYNEQFF
TRBV11-2	NA	TRBJ2-3	NA	TGTGCCAGCAGCTTTCGCCCTACAGCGGCCACAGATACGCAGTATTTT	CASSFRPTAATDTQYF
TRBV4-2	once	TRBJ2-3	TRBD2	TGTGCCAGCAGCCAAGTACGTGGGACTAGCGAGGCAGATACGCAGTATTTT	CASSQVRGTSEADTQYF
TRBV5-1	NA	TRBJ1-4	NA	TGCGCCAGCAGTCCACGGGAGGGGAATGAAAAACTGTTTTTT	CASSPREGNEKLFF